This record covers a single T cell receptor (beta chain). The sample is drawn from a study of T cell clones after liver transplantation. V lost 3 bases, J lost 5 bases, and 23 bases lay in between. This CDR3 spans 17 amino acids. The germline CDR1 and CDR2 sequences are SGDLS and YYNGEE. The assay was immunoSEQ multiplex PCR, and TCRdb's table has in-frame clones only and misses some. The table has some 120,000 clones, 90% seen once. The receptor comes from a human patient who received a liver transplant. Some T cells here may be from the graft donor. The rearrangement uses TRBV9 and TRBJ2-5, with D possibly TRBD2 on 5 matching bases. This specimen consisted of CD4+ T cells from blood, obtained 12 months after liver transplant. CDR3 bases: TGTGCCAGCAGCGGAGAATTTAAAAGGACTGGATTGGAGACCCAGTACTTC. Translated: CASSGEFKRTGLETQYF.